The entry below gives a single T cell receptor beta chain sequence along with its context. The antigen is undetermined. This entry is derived from a study of cytomegalovirus exposure and HLA in healthy donors. Overall study results and limits: The sole available immune exposure information was CMV serostatus.

Trimming left V 4 bases short and J 2 bases short, with 15 bases between. The CDR3 is made up of 15 amino acids. Germline lookup yields CDR1 SEHNR and CDR2 FQNEAQ (reference sequence). The PCR had 60 Vbeta and 13 Jbeta primers. Assay used: immunoSEQ multiplex PCR; TCRdb lists only in-frame clones, some missing. The sample has fewer than 250,000 clones, approximately 78% seen once. The sample was PBMCs. This chain uses TRBV7-9 with TRBJ2-7, with D unresolved. The source of this sequence is a woman in her 30s in good health and CMV-seropositive. The DNA of the CDR3 is TGTGCCAGCAGCTCCTCCCTGGCAGTGACCTACGAGCAGTACTTC. Translation gives CASSSSLAVTYEQYF.